The clone carrying this TCR beta chain was detected many times. Its antigen is not known. The data stem from a study of glioma-infiltrating T cells. The overall study: Presurgical dexamethasone in glioma patients lasted six or fewer days.

Amplification of TCR alpha and beta CDR3 regions from RNA used iRepertoire nested multiplex PCR. TCRdb processed the multiplex PCR reads anew with MiXCR; each CDR3 protein has one entry. Altogether a few hundred thousand distinct CDR3 sequences are present, about 40% being singletons, with the ten largest covering 12%. Whole-study findings and limits: Shared blood CDR3 signature motifs marked patients with low tissue-blood divergence.

This CDR3 region has 12 residues. V was cut by 5 bases and J by 1 base, with 5 bases left in between. CDR1 is SGHTA and CDR2 is FQGNSA in the germline V gene. This rearrangement joins TRBV7-2 to TRBJ1-1; D gene unclear. The sample comprised glioma tissue, nonneoplastic brain tissue, or PBMCs (not recorded which). This TCR was recovered from a human donor with low-grade glioma or glioblastoma, undergoing nonglioma brain surgery, or in good health (not recorded which). The DNA for the CDR3 is TGTGCCAGCAGCCCCGCGAACACTGAAGCTTTCTTT. Its protein product is CASSPANTEAFF. The full variable domain, completed using reference TRBV7-2 and TRBJ1-1, is GAGVSQSPSNKVTEKGKDVELRCDPISGHTALYWYRQSLGQGLEFLIYFQGNSAPDKSGLPSDRFSAERTGGSVSTLTIQRTQQEDSAVYLCASSPANTEAFFGQGTRLTVV.